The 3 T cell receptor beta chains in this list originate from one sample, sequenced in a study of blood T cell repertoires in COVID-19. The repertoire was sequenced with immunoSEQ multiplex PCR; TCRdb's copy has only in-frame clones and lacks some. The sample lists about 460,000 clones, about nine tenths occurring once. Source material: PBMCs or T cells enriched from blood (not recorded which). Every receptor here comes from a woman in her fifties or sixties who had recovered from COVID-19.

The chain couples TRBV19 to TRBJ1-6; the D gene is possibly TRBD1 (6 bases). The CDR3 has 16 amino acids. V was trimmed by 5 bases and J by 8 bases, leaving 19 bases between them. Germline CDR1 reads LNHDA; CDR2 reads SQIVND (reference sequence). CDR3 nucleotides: TGTGCCAGTAGTGTTCGACAGGCTCGGGGCGATTCACCCCTCCACTTT. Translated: CASSVRQARGDSPLHF.

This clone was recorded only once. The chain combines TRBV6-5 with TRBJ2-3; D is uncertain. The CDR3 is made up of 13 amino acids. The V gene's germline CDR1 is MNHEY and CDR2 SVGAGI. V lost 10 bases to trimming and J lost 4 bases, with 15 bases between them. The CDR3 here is CATGLGRPDTQYF. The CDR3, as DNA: TGTGCCACCGGATTGGGCCGGCCAGATACGCAGTATTTT.

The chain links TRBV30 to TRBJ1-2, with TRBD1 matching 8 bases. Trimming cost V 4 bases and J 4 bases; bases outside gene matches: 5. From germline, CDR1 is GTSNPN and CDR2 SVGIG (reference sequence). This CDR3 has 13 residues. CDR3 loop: CAWTGTGLYGYTF. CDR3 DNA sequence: TGTGCCTGGACCGGGACAGGCCTCTATGGCTACACCTTC.